This T cell receptor beta chain came from a study of regulatory and conventional T cells in RAG deficiency. V was pared by 5 bases and J by 7 bases, with 6 bases of the junction left unmatched. CDR3 length equals 15 residues. Germline V CDR1 and CDR2: SEHNR, FQNEAQ (reference sequence). Comments on this clone: The antigen is not known.

The sorted conventional CD4+ T cells were CD25-low and CD127-high, with genomic DNA sequenced. Study conclusions and caveats: In Omenn syndrome, Treg and Tconv repertoires overlapped >80%.

Profiling relied on immunoSEQ multiplex PCR, and the TCRdb table lists in-frame clones only, not all of them. The repertoire includes 34,000 or so clones, around 76% of them detected once, and 3.4% sits in the top ten. These same data were also listed under a study on regulatory T cells. That work contributes: Amplification used 52 TRBV primers and 13 TRBJ primers.

The chain combines TRBV7-9 with TRBJ1-6, with 9 bases that match TRBD1. Sequenced input: CD4+ effector T cells sorted from blood. This clonotype was obtained from a human donor in good health. CDR3 sequence: CASSEGTGWNSPLHF. In nucleotides, the CDR3 is TGTGCCAGCAGCGAAGGGACAGGGTGGAATTCACCCCTCCACTTT.